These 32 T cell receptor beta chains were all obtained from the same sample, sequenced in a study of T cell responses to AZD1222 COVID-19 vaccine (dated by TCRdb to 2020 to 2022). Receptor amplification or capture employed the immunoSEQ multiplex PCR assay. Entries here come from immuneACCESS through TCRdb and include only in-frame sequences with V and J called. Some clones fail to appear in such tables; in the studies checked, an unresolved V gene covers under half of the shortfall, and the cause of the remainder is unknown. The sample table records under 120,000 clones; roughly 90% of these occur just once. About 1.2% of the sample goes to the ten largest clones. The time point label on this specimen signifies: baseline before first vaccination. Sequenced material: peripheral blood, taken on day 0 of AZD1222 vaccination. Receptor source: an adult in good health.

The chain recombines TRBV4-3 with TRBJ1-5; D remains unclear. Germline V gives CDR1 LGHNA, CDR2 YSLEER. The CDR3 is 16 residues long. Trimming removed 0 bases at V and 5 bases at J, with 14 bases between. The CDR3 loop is CASSQEYVDGDQPQHF. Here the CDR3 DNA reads TGCGCCAGCAGCCAAGAATATGTCGACGGCGATCAGCCCCAGCATTTT.

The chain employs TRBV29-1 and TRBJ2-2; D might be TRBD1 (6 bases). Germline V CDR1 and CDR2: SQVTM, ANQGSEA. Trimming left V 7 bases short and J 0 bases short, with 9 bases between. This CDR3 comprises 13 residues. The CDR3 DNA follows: TGCAGCGGGGGGCGCCCGAACACCGGGGAGCTGTTTTTT. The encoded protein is CSGGRPNTGELFF.

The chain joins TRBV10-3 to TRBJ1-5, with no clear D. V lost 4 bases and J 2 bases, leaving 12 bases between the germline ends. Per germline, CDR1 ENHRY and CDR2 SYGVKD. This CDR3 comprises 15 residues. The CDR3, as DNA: TGTGCCATCAGTGGTGGAGGATTTGGCAATCAGCCCCAGCATTTT. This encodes CAISGGGFGNQPQHF.

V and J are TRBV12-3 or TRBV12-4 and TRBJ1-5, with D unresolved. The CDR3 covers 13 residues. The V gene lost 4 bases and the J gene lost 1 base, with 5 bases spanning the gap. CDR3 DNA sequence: TGTGCCAGCAGTTATGACAGCAATCAGCCCCAGCATTTT. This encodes CASSYDSNQPQHF.

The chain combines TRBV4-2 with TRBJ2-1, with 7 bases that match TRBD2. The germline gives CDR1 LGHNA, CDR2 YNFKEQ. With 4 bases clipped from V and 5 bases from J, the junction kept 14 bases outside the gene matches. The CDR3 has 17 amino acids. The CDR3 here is CASSPGIGLADHNEQFF. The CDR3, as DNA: TGTGCCAGCAGCCCCGGAATTGGCCTAGCGGACCACAATGAGCAGTTCTTC.

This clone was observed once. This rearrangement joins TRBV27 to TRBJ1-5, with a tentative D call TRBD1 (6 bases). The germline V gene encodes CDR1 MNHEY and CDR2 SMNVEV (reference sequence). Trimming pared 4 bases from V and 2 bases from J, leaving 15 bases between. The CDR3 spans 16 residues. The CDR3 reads CASSSMTGLGNQPQHF. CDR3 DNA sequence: TGTGCCAGCAGTTCTATGACAGGTTTAGGCAATCAGCCCCAGCATTTT.

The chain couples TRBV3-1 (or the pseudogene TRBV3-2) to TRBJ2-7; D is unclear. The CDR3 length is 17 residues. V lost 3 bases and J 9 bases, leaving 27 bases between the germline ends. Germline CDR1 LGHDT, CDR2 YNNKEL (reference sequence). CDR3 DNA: TGTGCCAGCAGCCACCAGATGACGTCGAAGGCATCATCGGTGCAGTACTTC. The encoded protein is CASSHQMTSKASSVQYF.

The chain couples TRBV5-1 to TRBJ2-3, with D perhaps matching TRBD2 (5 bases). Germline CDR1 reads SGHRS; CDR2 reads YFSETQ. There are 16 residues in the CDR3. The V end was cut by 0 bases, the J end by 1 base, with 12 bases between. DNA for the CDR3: TGCGCCAGCAGCTTGGTAGCAGGACTTCGCACAGATACGCAGTATTTT. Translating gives CASSLVAGLRTDTQYF.

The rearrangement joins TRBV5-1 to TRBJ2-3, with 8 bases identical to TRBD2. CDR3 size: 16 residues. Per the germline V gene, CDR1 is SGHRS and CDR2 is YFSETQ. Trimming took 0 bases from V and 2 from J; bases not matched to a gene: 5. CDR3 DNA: TGCGCCAGCAGCTTGGTTGCTAGCGGGCCCACAGATACGCAGTATTTT. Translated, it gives CASSLVASGPTDTQYF.

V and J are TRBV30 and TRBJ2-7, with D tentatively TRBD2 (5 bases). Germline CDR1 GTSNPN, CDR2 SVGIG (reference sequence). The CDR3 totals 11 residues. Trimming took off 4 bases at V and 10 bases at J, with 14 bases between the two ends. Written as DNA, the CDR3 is TGTGCCTGGATGTGGGGAGCCAGCCAGTACTTC. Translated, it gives CAWMWGASQYF.

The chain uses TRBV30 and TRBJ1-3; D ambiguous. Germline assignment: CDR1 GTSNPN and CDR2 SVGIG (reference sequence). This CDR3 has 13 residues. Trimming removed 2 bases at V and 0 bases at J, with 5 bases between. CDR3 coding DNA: TGTGCCTGGAGTCTCCGCTCTGGAAACACCATATATTTT. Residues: CAWSLRSGNTIYF.

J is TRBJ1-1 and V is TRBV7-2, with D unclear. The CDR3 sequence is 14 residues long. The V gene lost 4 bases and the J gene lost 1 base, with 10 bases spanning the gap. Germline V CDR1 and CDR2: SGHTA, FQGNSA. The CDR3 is CASSWQATNTEAFF. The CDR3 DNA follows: TGTGCCAGCAGCTGGCAGGCGACGAACACTGAAGCTTTCTTT.

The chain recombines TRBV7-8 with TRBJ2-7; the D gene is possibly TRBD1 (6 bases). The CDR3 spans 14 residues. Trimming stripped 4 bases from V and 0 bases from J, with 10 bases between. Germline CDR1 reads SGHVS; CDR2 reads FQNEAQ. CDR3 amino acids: CASSSETGSYEQYF. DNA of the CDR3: TGTGCCAGCAGCTCCGAGACAGGCTCCTACGAGCAGTACTTC.

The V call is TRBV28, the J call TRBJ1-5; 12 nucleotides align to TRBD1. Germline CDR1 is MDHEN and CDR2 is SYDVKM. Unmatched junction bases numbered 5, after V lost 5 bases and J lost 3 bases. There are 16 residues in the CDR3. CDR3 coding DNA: TGTGCCAGCAGTCTACCGGGACAGGGGGCCAATCAGCCCCAGCATTTT. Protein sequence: CASSLPGQGANQPQHF. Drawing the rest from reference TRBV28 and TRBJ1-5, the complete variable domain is DVKVTQSSRYLVKRTGEKVFLECVQDMDHENMFWYRQDPGLGLRLIYFSYDVKMKEKGDIPEGYSVSREKKERFSLILESASTNQTSMYLCASSLPGQGANQPQHFGDGTRLSIL.

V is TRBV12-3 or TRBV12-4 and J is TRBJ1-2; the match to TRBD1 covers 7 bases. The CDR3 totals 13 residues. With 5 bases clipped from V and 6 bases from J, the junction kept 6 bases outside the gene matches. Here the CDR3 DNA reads TGTGCCAGCAGTGAGGACAGGTTCCATGGCTACACCTTC. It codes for CASSEDRFHGYTF.

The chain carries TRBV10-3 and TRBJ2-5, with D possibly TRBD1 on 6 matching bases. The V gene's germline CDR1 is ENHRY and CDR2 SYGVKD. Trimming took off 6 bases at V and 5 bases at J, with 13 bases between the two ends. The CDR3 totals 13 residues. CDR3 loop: CAISRFRGETQYF. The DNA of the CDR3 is TGTGCCATCAGCCGTTTCAGGGGCGAGACCCAGTACTTC.

The CDR3 here is CASSIGGSGNTIYF. Here the CDR3 DNA reads TGTGCCAGCAGCATAGGAGGCTCTGGAAACACCATATATTTT. The J gene is TRBJ1-3, the V gene TRBV7-2; D ambiguous. V lost 5 bases and J 0 bases, leaving 8 bases between the germline ends. This CDR3 comprises 14 residues. Looked up from germline, CDR1 is SGHTA and CDR2 is FQGNSA.

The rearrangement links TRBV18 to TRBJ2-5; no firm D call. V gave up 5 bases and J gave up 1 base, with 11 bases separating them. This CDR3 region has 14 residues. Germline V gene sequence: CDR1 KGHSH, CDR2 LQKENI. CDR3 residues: CASSATGTQETQYF. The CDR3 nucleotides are TGTGCCAGCTCAGCCACCGGAACCCAAGAGACCCAGTACTTC.

Written as DNA, the CDR3 is TGTGCCAGCTCACGGATTGGGGTGGACAGGGGGACTGAAGCTTTCTTT. The encoded protein is CASSRIGVDRGTEAFF. This chain connects TRBV18 to TRBJ1-1, with TRBD1 matching over 10 bases. Germline V gene data show CDR1 as KGHSH and CDR2 as LQKENI. The trim removed 4 bases at V and 5 bases at J, leaving 10 bases unmatched. The CDR3 contains 16 residues.

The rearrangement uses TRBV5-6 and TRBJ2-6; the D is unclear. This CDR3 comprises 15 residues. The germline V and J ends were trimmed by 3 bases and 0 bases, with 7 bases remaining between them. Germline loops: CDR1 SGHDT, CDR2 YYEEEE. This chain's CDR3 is CASSYGYSGANVLTF. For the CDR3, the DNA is TGTGCCAGCAGCTACGGTTACTCTGGGGCCAACGTCCTGACTTTC.

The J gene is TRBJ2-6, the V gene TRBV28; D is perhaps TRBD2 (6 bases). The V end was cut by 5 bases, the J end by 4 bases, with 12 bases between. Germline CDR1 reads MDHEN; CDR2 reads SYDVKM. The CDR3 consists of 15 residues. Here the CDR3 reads CASSPGVKGANVLTF. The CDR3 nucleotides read TGTGCCAGCAGTCCGGGAGTGAAGGGGGCCAACGTCCTGACTTTC.

DNA for the CDR3: TGCGCCAGCAGGCCGAGTGACGGATCCTACGAGCAGTACTTC. Residues: CASRPSDGSYEQYF. This chain joins TRBV4-3 and TRBJ2-7; D gene unclear. Germline V gene data show CDR1 as LGHNA and CDR2 as YSLEER. This CDR3 region has 14 residues. With 6 bases removed from V and 1 base from J, the gap between germline ends came to 13 bases.

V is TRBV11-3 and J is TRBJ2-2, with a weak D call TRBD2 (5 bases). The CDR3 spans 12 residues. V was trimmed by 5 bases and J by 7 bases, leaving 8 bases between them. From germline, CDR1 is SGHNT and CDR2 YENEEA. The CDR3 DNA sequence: TGTGCCAGCAGCCCGGCGGGCGGGGAGCTGTTTTTT. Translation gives CASSPAGGELFF.

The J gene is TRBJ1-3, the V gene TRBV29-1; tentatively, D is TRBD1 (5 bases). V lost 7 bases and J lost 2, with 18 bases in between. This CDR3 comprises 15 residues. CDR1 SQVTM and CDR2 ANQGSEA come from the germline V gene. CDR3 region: CSALSRGLAGNTIYF. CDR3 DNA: TGCAGCGCCCTCAGCCGGGGCTTGGCTGGAAACACCATATATTTT.

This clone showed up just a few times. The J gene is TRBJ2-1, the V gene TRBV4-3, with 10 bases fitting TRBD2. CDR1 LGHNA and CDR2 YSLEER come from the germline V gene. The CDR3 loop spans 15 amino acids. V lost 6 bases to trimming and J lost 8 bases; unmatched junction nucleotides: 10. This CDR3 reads CASSSSGGASDEQFF. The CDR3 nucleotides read TGCGCCAGCAGTTCCAGCGGGGGGGCTTCGGATGAGCAGTTCTTC.

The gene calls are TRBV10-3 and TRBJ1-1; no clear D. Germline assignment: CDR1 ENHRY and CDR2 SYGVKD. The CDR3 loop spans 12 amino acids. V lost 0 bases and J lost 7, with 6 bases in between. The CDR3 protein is CAISESKGEAFF. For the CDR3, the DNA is TGTGCCATCAGTGAGTCGAAAGGTGAAGCTTTCTTT.

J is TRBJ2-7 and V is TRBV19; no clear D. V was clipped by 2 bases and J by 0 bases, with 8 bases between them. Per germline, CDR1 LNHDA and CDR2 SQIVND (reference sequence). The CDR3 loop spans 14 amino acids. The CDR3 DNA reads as TGTGCCAGTAGTATAACTCGAAGCTCCTACGAGCAGTACTTC. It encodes CASSITRSSYEQYF.

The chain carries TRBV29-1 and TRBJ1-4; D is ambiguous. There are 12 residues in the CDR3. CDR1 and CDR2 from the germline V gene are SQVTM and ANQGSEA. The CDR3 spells CSALATNEKLFF. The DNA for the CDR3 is TGCAGTGCTTTGGCAACTAATGAAAAACTGTTTTTT.

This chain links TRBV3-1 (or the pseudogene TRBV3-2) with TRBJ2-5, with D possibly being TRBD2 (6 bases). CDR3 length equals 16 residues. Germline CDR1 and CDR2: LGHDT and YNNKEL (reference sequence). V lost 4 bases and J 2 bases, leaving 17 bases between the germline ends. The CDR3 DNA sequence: TGTGCCAGCAGCCGGGGTACCGGGGGAGGACAAGAGACCCAGTACTTC. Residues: CASSRGTGGGQETQYF.

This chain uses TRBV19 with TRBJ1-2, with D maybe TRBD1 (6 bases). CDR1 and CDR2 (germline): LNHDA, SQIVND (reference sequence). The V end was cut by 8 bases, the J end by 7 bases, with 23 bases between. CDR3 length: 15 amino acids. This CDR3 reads CASFPWGAATGGYTF. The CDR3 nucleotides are TGTGCCAGTTTCCCTTGGGGGGCCGCGACGGGTGGCTACACCTTC. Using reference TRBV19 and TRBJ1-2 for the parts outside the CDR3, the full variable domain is DGGITQSPKYLFRKEGQNVTLSCEQNLNHDAMYWYRQDPGQGLRLIYYSQIVNDFQKGDIAEGYSVSREKKESFPLTVTSAQKNPTAFYLCASFPWGAATGGYTFGSGTRLTVV.

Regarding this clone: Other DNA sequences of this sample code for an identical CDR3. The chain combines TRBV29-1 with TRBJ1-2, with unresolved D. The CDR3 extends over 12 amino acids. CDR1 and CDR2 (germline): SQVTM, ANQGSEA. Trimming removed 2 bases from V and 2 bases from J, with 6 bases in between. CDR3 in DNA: TGCAGCGTTGAAAAAGGGAACTATGGCTACACCTTC. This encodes CSVEKGNYGYTF.

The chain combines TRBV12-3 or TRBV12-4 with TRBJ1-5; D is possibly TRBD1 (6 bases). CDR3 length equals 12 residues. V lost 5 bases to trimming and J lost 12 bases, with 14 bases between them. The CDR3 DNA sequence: TGTGCCAGCAGTCCTGGGGGGGCCAACCAGCATTTT. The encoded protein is CASSPGGANQHF.